This TCR beta chain was documented in a study of OX40 agonist ivuxolimab in advanced cancers. At the level of the study: From 23 to 79 years was the age range, with a mean of about 56 years, and around 83% were male. Study results and caveats: There was clonal expansion of CD4+ and CD8+ blood T cells by week 6 at 0.1 to 3.0 mg/kg.

This clone is judged medium-sized. Its antigen is currently unknown. Produced via immunoSEQ multiplex PCR; TCRdb's table is partial and in-frame only. Of tens of thousands of clones listed, just over 85% were seen once; the top ten hold 2.5% to 3%. The receptor comes from an adult with an advanced solid tumor such as melanoma, head and neck, liver or kidney cancer. The input for sequencing was CD4+ or CD8+ T cells sorted from blood, taken in a trial of the OX40 agonist ivuxolimab.

The DNA for the CDR3 is TGTGCCAGCAGCCCCCGTGCTTATATAGGGTTCTCTGAAAAACTGTTTTTT. Translating gives CASSPRAYIGFSEKLFF. J is TRBJ1-4 and V is TRBV7-9, with D unclear. This CDR3 has 17 residues. With 5 bases removed from V and 7 bases from J, the gap between germline ends came to 23 bases. Germline V gene sequence: CDR1 SEHNR, CDR2 FQNEAQ (reference sequence).